This is a list of T cell receptor beta chains from one sample in a study of T cells in severe cutaneous drug reactions. TCRdb processed the multiplex PCR reads again and assigns one entry to each CDR3 protein, with no DNA. Recorded for this sample: 1,000 to 1,500 distinct CDR3 sequences. Sequenced input: cells from a skin blister. The receptor set was obtained from a human donor with Stevens-Johnson syndrome, a severe cutaneous drug reaction. The CDR3 runs from the conserved cysteine through the conserved F or W. The listing skips clone size in some rows; elsewhere it reads once, few, many or a size class.

J	V	size	CDR3
TRBJ2-1	TRBV28	large	CASKRGPAHNEQFF
TRBJ2-5	TRBV11-3	.	CASSSGPQETQYF
TRBJ1-2	TRBV27	large	CASSETGTGGYTF
TRBJ2-7	TRBV29-1	large	CSVALSLVTASSYEQYF
TRBJ2-7	TRBV6-1	.	CASRQGTSGYEQYF
TRBJ2-1	TRBV18	.	CASSPLGGSSYNEQFF
TRBJ2-2	TRBV6-2/TRBV6-3	.	CASSYGGQTGELFF
TRBJ2-7	TRBV12-3/TRBV12-4	medium-sized	CASSVALQGGEQYF
TRBJ1-1	TRBV11-1	large	CASSLGSLNTEAFF
TRBJ2-2	TRBV11-2	medium-sized	CASSLPSDTGELFF
TRBJ2-5	TRBV5-1	large	CASREQGETQYF
TRBJ1-2	TRBV10-3	.	CAITPGQGYYTF
TRBJ2-5	TRBV11-1	.	CASRVGGAAKETQYF
TRBJ2-1	TRBV25-1	large	CASSGPFYNEQFF
TRBJ2-6	TRBV6-6	large	CASSDNSGANVLTF
TRBJ1-1	TRBV12-3/TRBV12-4	medium-sized	CASSFGRGTEAFF